This TCR beta chain was observed in a study of T cells in Graves' hyperthyroidism and ophthalmopathy. The sample holds a few counts of this clonotype. Germline V gene sequence: CDR1 MNHEY, CDR2 SMNVEV (reference sequence). CDR3 length: 14 residues. Trimming took 5 bases from V and 7 from J; bases not matched to a gene: 9. The investigators amplified TCR beta CDR3 regions from RNA transcripts. The HTBI set primed first-round TCR CDR3 RT-PCR. Using its own MiXCR run on the multiplex PCR reads, TCRdb lists one record per CDR3 protein. The data show fewer than 500,000 distinct CDR3 sequences, about 15% seen once.

The sequencing input was blood. The chain uses TRBV27 and TRBJ1-2, with 8 bases aligning to TRBD1. The sequence was obtained from a man aged 18 to 29 with Graves' ophthalmopathy. CDR3 nucleotide sequence: TGTGCCAGCAGTCAATCGGACAGGGTGGGTGGCTACACCTTC. Its translation: CASSQSDRVGGYTF.